This T cell receptor beta chain was sequenced during a study of T cells in Graves' hyperthyroidism and ophthalmopathy. This clonotype was seen ten or more times. RNA transcripts provided the source from which TCR beta CDR3 regions were amplified. Carried out on the TCR CDR3, a first-round RT-PCR used the HTBI primer set. MiXCR, run by TCRdb on the multiplex PCR reads, gives a single entry per CDR3 protein. Here the sample spans a few hundred thousand distinct CDR3 sequences, more than 15% being singletons. Material for sequencing was blood. The clonotype was recovered from a woman between 40 and 55 years old with Graves' ophthalmopathy.

The CDR3, as DNA: TGTGCCAGCAGTGATGGGGACTCCTACAATGAGCAGTTCTTC. It yields the protein CASSDGDSYNEQFF. The V call is TRBV2, the J call TRBJ2-1; D remains ambiguous. The V and J ends lost 3 bases and 0 bases respectively, with 6 bases between them. The CDR3 has 14 residues. Germline lookup yields CDR1 SNHLY and CDR2 FYNNEI. The full variable domain, with the rest looked up from reference TRBV2 and TRBJ2-1, is EPEVTQTPSHQVTQMGQEVILRCVPISNHLYFYWYRQILGQKVEFLVSFYNNEISEKSEIFDDQFSVERPDGSNFTLKIRSTKLEDSAMYFCASSDGDSYNEQFFGPGTRLTVL.